This T cell receptor (beta chain) derives from a study of cytomegalovirus exposure and HLA in healthy donors. Study as a whole: The 90 to 150 validation repertoires, a later analysis reported, used the same platform as the 600 to 700 first-cohort repertoires. Study outcomes and limitations: According to a later analysis, TCR clusters from the first cohort tended to co-occur in the 120 or so validation repertoires.

The table came from immunoSEQ multiplex PCR; TCRdb's copy has only in-frame clones and leaves some out. Of about 200,000 clones in the sample, about 86% were seen once. The CDR3 loop spans 13 amino acids. V was shortened by 3 bases and J by 5 bases, with 10 bases between the two germline ends. Germline CDR1 and CDR2: MDHEN and SYDVKM. With respect to this clone: Its antigen remains unidentified.

This receptor was taken from a woman aged 18-29 years in good health and CMV-seronegative. Source material: PBMCs. The gene calls are TRBV28 and TRBJ2-5, with D possibly being TRBD2 (5 bases). Here the CDR3 DNA reads TGTGCCAGCAGTTTCGCAGGACTGGAGACCCAGTACTTC. Protein sequence: CASSFAGLETQYF.